The following is a TCR beta chain sequence with its context. The antigen is unknown. Germline lookup yields CDR1 SGHTA and CDR2 FQGNSA. V lost 1 base and J lost 4; bases outside the gene matches: 7. The CDR3 spans 15 residues. Prepared libraries of TCR beta cDNA carried unique molecular identifiers. Some 500,000 cDNA molecules were recovered from an input of about 0.9 to 10 million T cells. Each CDR3 protein is one row after TCRdb ran MiXCR on the PCR reads. In the table there are 350,000 to 500,000 distinct CDR3 sequences, 30% to 45% of which are singletons. The source of the sample is a study of post-analysis software for immune sequencing data. Study overall: The study covered relapsing-remitting, secondary progressive and progressive-relapsing courses of multiple sclerosis.

Study findings and constraints: Strong co-clustering by F measure was seen for same-batch samples. TRBV5-6, TRBV5-1 and TRBV20-1 were among a few TRBV segments more frequent in patients than controls.

This clonotype was obtained from a girl aged 2-10 years with multiple sclerosis. The chain links TRBV7-2 to TRBJ2-7; 7 nucleotides line up with TRBD2. The specimen sequenced was blood. The CDR3 sequence: CASSLGSGRGYEQYF. The CDR3, as DNA: TGTGCCAGCAGCTTAGGCTCTGGGAGGGGATACGAGCAGTACTTC.